This TCR beta chain was retrieved from a study of beta chain features in type 1 diabetes. Notes on the study in general: In type 1 diabetes patients, VDJ junctions had fewer insertions; deletions at these junctions were more frequent.

Germline V gene lookup returns CDR1 SGHNT and CDR2 YYREEE (reference sequence). The CDR3 covers 16 residues. V shed 3 bases, J shed 4 bases, and the junction held 3 bases outside the gene matches. This clone was counted a few times. The antigen is unknown. Reverse transcription of all isolated RNA meant that expressed TCRB transcripts were sequenced. Sequencing used immunoSEQ multiplex PCR; TCRdb keeps in-frame clones, though not all of them. The repertoire holds about 150,000 clones, with 8.5% to 14% as singletons. A sort by CD45RO/CCR7/CD25/CD127/CD95/CD27 yielded CD4+ naive, central memory, regulatory and stem cell-like memory cells.

This sequence was found in a man between 18 and 29 years old in good health. Material for sequencing was central memory CD4+ T cells from blood. This chain links TRBV5-4 with TRBJ2-2; 13 bases fit TRBD2. The CDR3 DNA is TGTGCCAGCAGCTCCCGGACTAGCGGGGGCACCGGGGAGCTGTTTTTT. Protein product: CASSSRTSGGTGELFF.